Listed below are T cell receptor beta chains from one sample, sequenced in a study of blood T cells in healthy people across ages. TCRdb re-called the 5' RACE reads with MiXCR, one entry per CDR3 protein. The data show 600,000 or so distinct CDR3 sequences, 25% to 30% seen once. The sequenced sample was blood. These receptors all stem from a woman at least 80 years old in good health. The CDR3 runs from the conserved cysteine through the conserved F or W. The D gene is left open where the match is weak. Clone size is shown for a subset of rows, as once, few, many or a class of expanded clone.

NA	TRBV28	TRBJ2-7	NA	CASRLSGFTYEQYF	TGTGCCAGCAGGTTATCAGGTTTTACCTACGAGCAGTACTTC
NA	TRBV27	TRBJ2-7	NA	CASSLGVTRPLEQYF	TGTGCCAGCAGTTTAGGGGTAACTAGGCCCCTCGAGCAGTACTTC
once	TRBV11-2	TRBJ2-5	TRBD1	CASSIAGQDQETQYF	TGTGCCAGCAGTATCGCGGGACAGGACCAAGAGACCCAGTACTTC
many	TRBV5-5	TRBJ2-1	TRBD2	CASIGLAGEQFF	TGTGCCAGCATCGGACTAGCGGGCGAGCAGTTCTTC
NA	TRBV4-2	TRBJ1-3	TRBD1	CASSQEGQGAPTIYF	TGTGCCAGCAGCCAAGAGGGACAGGGGGCGCCCACCATATATTTT
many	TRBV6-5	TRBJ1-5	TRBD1	CASSSLDREGQPQHF	TGTGCCAGCAGTTCTTTGGACAGGGAAGGTCAGCCCCAGCATTTT
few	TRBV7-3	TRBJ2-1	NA	CASGLTGAGNDEQFF	TGTGCCAGCGGCTTAACGGGGGCAGGGAATGATGAGCAGTTCTTC
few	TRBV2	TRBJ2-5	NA	CARGPTRETQYF	TGTGCCAGGGGCCCGACCCGAGAGACCCAGTACTTC
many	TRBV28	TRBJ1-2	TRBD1	CASSSLGQGRPYGYTF	TGTGCCAGCAGTAGTTTGGGACAGGGTAGGCCTTATGGCTACACCTTC
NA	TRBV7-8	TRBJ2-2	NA	CASSETVGQTTNTGELFF	TGTGCCAGCAGCGAGACAGTCGGACAGACTACCAACACCGGGGAGCTGTTTTTT
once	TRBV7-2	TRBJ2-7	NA	CASRLGEEQYF	TGTGCCAGCAGACTGGGGGAGGAGCAGTACTTC
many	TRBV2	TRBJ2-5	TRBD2	CASSGTSGYQETQYF	TGTGCCAGCAGTGGGACTAGCGGATACCAAGAGACCCAGTACTTC
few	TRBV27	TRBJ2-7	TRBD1	CASSLNRGIDEQYF	TGTGCCAGCAGTTTAAACAGGGGTATAGACGAGCAGTACTTC
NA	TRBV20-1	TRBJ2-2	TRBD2	CSPLALAGGNTGELFF	TGCAGTCCACTAGCCCTAGCGGGGGGTAACACCGGGGAGCTGTTTTTT
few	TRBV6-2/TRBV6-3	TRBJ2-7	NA	CASRTRQVRNKGVSYEQYF	TGTGCCAGCAGAACAAGGCAAGTACGGAACAAGGGAGTGTCCTACGAGCAGTACTTC
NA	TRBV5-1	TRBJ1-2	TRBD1	CASSARQGSNYGYTF	TGCGCCAGCAGCGCCAGACAGGGAAGTAACTATGGCTACACCTTC
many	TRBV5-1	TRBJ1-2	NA	CASRRTDYYGYTF	TGCGCCAGCAGGAGGACAGATTACTATGGCTACACCTTC
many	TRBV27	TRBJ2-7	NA	CASSKDSPSQYEQYF	TGTGCCAGCAGCAAGGACAGTCCCTCCCAATACGAGCAGTACTTC
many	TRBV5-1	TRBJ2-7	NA	CASGWGQQVEQYF	TGCGCCAGCGGGTGGGGCCAGCAAGTCGAGCAGTACTTC
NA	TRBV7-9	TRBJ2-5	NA	CASSQSRGSPPYQETQYF	TGTGCCAGCAGCCAATCCAGAGGTAGTCCCCCGTACCAAGAGACCCAGTACTTC
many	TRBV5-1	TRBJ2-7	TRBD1	CASSLIPGTGNYEQYF	TGCGCCAGCAGCTTGATCCCCGGGACAGGGAACTACGAGCAGTACTTC
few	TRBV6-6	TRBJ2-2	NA	CASSSGTAGELFF	TGTGCCAGCAGCTCCGGGACCGCTGGGGAGCTGTTTTTT
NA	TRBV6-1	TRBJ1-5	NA	CASSESGKEPQHF	TGTGCCAGCAGTGAATCGGGGAAGGAGCCCCAGCATTTT
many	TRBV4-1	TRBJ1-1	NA	CASRSAVNTEAFF	TGCGCCAGCAGGAGTGCGGTGAACACTGAAGCTTTCTTT